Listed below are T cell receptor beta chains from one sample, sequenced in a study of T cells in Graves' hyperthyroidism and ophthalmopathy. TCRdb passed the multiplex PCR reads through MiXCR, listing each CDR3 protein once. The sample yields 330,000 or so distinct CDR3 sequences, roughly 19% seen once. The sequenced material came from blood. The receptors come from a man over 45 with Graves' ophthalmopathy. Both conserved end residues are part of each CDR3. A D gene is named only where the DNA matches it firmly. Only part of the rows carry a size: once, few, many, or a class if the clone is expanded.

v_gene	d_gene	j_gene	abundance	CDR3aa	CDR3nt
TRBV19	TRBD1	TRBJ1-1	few	CTSGGQDTEAFF	TGTACCAGTGGGGGACAGGACACTGAAGCTTTCTTT
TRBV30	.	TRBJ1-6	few	CAWREGPNSPLHF	TGTGCCTGGAGGGAGGGGCCAAATTCACCCCTCCACTTT
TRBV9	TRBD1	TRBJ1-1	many	CASSVEGGGMNTEAFF	TGTGCCAGCAGCGTAGAAGGGGGCGGGATGAACACTGAAGCTTTCTTT
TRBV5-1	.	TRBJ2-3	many	CASSLGGSLGDTQYF	TGCGCCAGCAGCTTGGGGGGGTCCCTCGGAGATACGCAGTATTTT
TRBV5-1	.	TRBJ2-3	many	CASSLDYGRRTDTQYF	TGCGCCAGCAGCTTGGATTACGGGCGGCGCACAGATACGCAGTATTTT
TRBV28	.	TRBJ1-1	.	CASRDPTGLGTEAFF	TGTGCCAGCAGAGATCCTACAGGGTTGGGCACTGAAGCTTTCTTT
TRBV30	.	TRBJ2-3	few	CAWRGPDTQYF	TGTGCCTGGAGAGGCCCAGATACGCAGTATTTT
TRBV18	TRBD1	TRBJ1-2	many	CASSPGQGRVGYTF	TGTGCCAGCTCACCAGGACAGGGGAGAGTTGGCTACACCTTC
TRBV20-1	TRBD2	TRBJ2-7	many	CSAVVGAGDEQYF	TGCAGTGCTGTGGTAGGGGCGGGAGACGAGCAGTACTTC
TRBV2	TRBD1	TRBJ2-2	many	CASSPRTGDTGELFF	TGTGCCAGCAGTCCCCGGACAGGGGACACCGGGGAGCTGTTTTTT
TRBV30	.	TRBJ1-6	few	CAWKGGNPNSPLHF	TGTGCCTGGAAAGGCGGAAACCCCAATTCACCCCTCCACTTT
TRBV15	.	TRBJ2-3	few	CATSRDPRGTDTQYF	TGTGCCACCAGCAGGGACCCACGCGGCACAGATACGCAGTATTTT
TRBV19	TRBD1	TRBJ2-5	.	CASSKDRILEETQYF	TGTGCCAGTAGTAAGGACAGGATCCTCGAAGAGACCCAGTACTTC
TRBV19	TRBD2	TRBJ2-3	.	CASSLLAGGPLDTQYF	TGTGCCAGTAGTCTCCTAGCGGGAGGGCCTCTGGATACGCAGTATTTT
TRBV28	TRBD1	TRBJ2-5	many	CASSAGQGQETQYF	TGTGCCAGCAGTGCGGGACAGGGGCAAGAGACCCAGTACTTC
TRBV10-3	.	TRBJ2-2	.	CATRAGRGNTGELFF	TGTGCCACCAGGGCAGGCAGAGGGAACACCGGGGAGCTGTTTTTT
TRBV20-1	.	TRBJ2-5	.	CSADRDREETQYF	TGCAGTGCCGACCGGGACCGGGAAGAGACCCAGTACTTC